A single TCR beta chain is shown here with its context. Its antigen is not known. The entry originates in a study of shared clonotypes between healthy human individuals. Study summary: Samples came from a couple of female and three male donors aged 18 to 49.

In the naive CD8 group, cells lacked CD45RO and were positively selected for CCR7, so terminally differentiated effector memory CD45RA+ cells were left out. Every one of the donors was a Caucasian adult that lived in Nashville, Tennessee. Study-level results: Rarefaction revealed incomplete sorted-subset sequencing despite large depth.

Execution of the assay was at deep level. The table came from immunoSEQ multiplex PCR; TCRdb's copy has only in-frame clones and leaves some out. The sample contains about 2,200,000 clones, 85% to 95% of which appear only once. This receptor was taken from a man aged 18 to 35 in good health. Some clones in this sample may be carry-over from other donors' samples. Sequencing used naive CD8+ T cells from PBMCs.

The CDR3 loop is CASSLGRAAKETQYF. Written as DNA, the CDR3 is TGTGCCAGCAGTTTAGGGCGGGCAGCGAAAGAGACCCAGTACTTC. The rearrangement links TRBV27 to TRBJ2-5; a possible D gene is TRBD2 (5 bases). From germline, CDR1 is MNHEY and CDR2 SMNVEV (reference sequence). Trimming cost V 2 bases and J 3 bases, with 13 bases left between them. The CDR3 covers 15 residues.